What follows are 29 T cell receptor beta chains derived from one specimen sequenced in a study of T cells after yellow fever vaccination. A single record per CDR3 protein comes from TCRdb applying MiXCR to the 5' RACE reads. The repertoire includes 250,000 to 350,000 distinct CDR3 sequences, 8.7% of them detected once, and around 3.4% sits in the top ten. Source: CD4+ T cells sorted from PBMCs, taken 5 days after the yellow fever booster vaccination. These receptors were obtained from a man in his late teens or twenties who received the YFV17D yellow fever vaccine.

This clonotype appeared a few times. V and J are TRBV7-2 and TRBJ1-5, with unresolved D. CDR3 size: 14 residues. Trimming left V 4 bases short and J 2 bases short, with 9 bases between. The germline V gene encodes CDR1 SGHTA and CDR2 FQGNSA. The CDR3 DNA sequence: TGTGCCAGCAGCTCCCAGATGGGCAATCAGCCCCAGCATTTT. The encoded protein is CASSSQMGNQPQHF.

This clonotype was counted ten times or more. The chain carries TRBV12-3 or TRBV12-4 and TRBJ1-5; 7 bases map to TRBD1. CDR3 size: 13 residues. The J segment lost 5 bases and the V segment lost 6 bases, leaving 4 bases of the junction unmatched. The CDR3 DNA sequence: TGTGCCAGCAGGCAGACAGGGTATCAGCCCCAGCATTTT. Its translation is CASRQTGYQPQHF.

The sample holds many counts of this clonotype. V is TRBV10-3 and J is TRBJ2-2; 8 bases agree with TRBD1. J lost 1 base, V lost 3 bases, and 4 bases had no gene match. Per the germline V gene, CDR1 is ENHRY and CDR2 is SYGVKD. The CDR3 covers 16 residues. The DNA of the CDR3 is TGTGCCATCAGTGAAGCCGGGACAGGGAACACCGGGGAGCTGTTTTTT. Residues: CAISEAGTGNTGELFF.

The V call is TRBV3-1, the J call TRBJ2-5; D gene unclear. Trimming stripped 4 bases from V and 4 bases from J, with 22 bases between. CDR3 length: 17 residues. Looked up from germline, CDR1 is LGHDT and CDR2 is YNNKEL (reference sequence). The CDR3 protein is CASSPSPWAPERETQYF. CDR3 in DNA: TGTGCCAGCAGCCCCTCCCCGTGGGCCCCGGAGAGAGAGACCCAGTACTTC.

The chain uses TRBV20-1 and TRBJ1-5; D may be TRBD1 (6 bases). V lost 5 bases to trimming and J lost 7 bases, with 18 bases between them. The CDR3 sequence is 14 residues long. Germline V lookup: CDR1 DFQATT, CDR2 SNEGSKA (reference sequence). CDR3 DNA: TGCAGTGCTCCCGCCCGGACAGTCGTCCAGCCCCAGCATTTT. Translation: CSAPARTVVQPQHF.

CDR3 sequence reads: CASSVDQGNTQYF. CDR3 coding DNA: TGTGCCAGCAGCGTGGACCAGGGGAATACGCAGTATTTT. This sequence joins TRBV9 and TRBJ2-3; the D gene is possibly TRBD1 (6 bases). CDR1 and CDR2 from the germline V gene are SGDLS and YYNGEE. Trimming stripped 2 bases from V and 7 bases from J, with 11 bases between. This CDR3 region has 13 residues.

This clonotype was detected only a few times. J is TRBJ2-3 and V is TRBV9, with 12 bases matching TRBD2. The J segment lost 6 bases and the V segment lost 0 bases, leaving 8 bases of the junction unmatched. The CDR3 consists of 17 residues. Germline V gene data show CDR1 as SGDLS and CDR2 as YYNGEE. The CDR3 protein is CASSVGLAGASRDTQYF. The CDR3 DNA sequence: TGTGCCAGCAGCGTAGGACTAGCGGGGGCCTCTCGGGATACGCAGTATTTT.

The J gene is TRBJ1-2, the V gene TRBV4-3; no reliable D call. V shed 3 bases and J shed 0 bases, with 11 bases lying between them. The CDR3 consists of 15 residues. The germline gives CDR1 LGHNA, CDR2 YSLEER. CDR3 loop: CASSQGRLPNYGYTF. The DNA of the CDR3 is TGCGCCAGCAGCCAGGGCCGGTTGCCTAACTATGGCTACACCTTC.

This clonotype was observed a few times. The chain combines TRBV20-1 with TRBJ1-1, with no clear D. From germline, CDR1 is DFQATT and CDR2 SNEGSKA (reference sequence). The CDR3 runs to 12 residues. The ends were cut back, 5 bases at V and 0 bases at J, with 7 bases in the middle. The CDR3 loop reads CSALEMNTEAFF. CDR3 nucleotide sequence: TGCAGTGCTTTAGAAATGAACACTGAAGCTTTCTTT.

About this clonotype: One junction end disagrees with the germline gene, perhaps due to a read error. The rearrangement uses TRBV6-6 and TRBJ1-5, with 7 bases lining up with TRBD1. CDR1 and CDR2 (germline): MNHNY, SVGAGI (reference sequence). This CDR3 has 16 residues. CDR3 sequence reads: CASSGTRGYSNLPQHF. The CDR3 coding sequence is TGTGCCAGCAGTGGAACCAGGGGGTATAGCAATCTGCCCCAGCATTTT.

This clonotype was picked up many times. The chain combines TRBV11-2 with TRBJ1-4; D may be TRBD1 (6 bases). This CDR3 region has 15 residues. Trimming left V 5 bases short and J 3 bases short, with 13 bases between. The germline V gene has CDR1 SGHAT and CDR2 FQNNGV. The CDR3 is CASSRIQGSNEKLFF. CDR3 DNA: TGTGCCAGCAGCCGTATACAGGGCTCTAATGAAAAACTGTTTTTT.

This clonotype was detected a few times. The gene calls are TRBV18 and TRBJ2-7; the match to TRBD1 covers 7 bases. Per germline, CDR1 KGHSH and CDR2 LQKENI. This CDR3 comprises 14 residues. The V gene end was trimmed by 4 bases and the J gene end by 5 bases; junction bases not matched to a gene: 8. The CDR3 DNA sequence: TGTGCCAGCTCACTTCGAACGACAGGGAACGAGCAGTACTTC. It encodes CASSLRTTGNEQYF. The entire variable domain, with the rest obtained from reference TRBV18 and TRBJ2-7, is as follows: NAGVMQNPRHLVRRRGQEARLRCSPMKGHSHVYWYRQLPEEGLKFMVYLQKENIIDESGMPKERFSAEFPKEGPSILRIQQVVRGDSAAYFCASSLRTTGNEQYFGPGTRLTVT.

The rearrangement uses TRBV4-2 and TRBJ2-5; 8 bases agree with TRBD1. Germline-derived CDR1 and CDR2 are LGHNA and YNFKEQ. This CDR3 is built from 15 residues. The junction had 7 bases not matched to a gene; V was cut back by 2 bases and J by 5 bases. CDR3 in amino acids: CASSQPDRAGETQYF. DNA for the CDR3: TGTGCCAGCAGCCAACCGGACAGGGCGGGGGAGACCCAGTACTTC.

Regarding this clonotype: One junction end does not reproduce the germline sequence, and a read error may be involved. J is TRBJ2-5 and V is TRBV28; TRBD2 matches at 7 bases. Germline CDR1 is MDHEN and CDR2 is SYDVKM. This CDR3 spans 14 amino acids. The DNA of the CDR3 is TGTGTCAGCTCACCGGGGGGTCTTAGGGAGACCCAGTACTTC. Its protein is CVSSPGGLRETQYF.

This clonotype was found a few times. This chain's CDR3 is CASRATGTVNSPLHF. The DNA for the CDR3 is TGTGCCAGCAGGGCTACCGGGACAGTTAATTCACCCCTCCACTTT. The chain combines TRBV27 with TRBJ1-6; 7 nucleotides line up with TRBD1. V trimming: 6 bases; J trimming: 6 bases; junction bases outside the gene matches: 8. Germline loops: CDR1 MNHEY, CDR2 SMNVEV (reference sequence). The CDR3 spans 15 residues.

CDR3 bases: TGCGCCAGCAGCTGGGGACAGGGGTCCTACGAGCAGTACGTC. This codes for CASSWGQGSYEQYV. The genes are TRBV5-1 and TRBJ2-7, with 10 bases that match TRBD1. With 3 bases clipped from V and 1 base from J, the junction kept 1 base outside the gene matches. The CDR3 runs 14 residues. Germline V lookup: CDR1 SGHRS, CDR2 YFSETQ.

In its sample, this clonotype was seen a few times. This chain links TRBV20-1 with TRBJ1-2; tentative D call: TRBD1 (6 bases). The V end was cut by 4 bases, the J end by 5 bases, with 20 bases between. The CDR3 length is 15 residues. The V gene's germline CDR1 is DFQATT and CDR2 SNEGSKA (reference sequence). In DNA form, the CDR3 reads TGCAGTGCTAACTCTCACGAGGGGGTTTCTTATGGCTACACCTTC. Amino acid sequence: CSANSHEGVSYGYTF.

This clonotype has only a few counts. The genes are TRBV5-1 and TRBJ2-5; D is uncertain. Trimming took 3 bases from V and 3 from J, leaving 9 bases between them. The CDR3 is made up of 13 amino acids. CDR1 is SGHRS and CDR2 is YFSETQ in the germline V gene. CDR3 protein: CASSSVVEETQYF. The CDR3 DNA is TGCGCCAGCAGCTCGGTTGTGGAAGAGACCCAGTACTTC.

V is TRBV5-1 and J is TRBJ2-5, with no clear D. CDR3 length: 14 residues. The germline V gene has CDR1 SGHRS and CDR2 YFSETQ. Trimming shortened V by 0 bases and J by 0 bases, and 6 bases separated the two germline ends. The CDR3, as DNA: TGCGCCAGCAGCTTGGACGGGTACCAAGAGACCCAGTACTTC. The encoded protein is CASSLDGYQETQYF.

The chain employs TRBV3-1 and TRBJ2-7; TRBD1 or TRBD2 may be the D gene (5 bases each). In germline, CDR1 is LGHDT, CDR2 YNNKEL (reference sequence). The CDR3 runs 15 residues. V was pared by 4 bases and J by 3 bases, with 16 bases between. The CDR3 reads CASSLGNGAVYEQYF. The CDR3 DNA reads TGTGCCAGCAGCCTGGGAAACGGGGCCGTCTACGAGCAGTACTTC.

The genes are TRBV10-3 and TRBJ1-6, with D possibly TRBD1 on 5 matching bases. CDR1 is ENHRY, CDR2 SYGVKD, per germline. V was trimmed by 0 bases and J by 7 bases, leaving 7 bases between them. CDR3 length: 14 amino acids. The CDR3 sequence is CAISESGENSPLHF. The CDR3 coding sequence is TGTGCCATCAGTGAGTCAGGGGAGAATTCACCCCTCCACTTT.

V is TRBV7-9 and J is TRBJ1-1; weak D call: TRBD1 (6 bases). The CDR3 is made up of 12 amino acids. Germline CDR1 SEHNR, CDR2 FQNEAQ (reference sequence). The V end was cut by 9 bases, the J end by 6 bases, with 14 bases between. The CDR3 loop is CASGGGGAEAFF. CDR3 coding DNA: TGTGCCAGTGGGGGCGGAGGCGCTGAAGCTTTCTTT.

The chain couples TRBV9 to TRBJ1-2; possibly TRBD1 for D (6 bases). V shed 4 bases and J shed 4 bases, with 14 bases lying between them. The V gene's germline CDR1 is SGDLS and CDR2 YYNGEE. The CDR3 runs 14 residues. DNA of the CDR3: TGTGCCAGCAGCCCCCGGACAGACGGCTATGGCTACACCTTC. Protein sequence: CASSPRTDGYGYTF. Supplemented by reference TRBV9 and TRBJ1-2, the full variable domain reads DSGVTQTPKHLITATGQRVTLRCSPRSGDLSVYWYQQSLDQGLQFLIQYYNGEERAKGNILERFSAQQFPDLHSELNLSSLELGDSALYFCASSPRTDGYGYTFGSGTRLTVV.

CDR3 in amino acids: CASSYRAETQYF. The DNA for the CDR3 is TGTGCCAGCAGCTACAGGGCGGAGACCCAGTACTTC. This chain links TRBV7-2 with TRBJ2-5; tentative D call: TRBD1 (6 bases). Germline CDR1 SGHTA, CDR2 FQGNSA. Deletions cut 4 bases from V and 5 bases from J, with 8 bases between. The CDR3 loop spans 12 amino acids.

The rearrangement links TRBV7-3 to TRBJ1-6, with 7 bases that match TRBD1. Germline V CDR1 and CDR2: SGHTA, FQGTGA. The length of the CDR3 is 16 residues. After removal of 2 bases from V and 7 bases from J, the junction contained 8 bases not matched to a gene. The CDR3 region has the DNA TGTGCCAGCAGCTTAGGGGGGGGACAGACGAATTCACCCCTCCACTTT. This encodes CASSLGGGQTNSPLHF. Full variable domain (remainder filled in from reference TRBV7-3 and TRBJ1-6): GAGVSQTPSNKVTEKGKYVELRCDPISGHTALYWYRQSLGQGPEFLIYFQGTGAADDSGLPNDRFFAVRPEGSVSTLKIQRTERGDSAVYLCASSLGGGQTNSPLHFGNGTRLTVT.

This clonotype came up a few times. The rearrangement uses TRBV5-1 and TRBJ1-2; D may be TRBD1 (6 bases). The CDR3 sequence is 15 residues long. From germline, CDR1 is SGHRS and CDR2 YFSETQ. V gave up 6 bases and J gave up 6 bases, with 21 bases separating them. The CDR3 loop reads CASTLGAGMDDGYTF. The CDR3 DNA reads TGCGCCAGCACCCTGGGGGCAGGGATGGACGATGGCTACACCTTC.

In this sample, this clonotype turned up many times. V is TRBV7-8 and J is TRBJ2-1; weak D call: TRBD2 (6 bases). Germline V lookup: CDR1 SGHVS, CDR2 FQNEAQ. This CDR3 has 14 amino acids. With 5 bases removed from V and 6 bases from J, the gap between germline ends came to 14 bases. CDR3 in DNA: TGTGCCAGCAGCCTCCGACTAGATCTCAATGAGCAGTTCTTC. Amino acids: CASSLRLDLNEQFF.

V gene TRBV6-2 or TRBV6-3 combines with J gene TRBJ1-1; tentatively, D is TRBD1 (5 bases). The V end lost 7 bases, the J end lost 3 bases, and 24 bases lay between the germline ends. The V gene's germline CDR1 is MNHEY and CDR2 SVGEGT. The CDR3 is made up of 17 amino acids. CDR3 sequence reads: CASTQGGTSVFDTEAFF. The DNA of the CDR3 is TGTGCCAGCACCCAGGGTGGGACGAGTGTGTTTGACACTGAAGCTTTCTTT.

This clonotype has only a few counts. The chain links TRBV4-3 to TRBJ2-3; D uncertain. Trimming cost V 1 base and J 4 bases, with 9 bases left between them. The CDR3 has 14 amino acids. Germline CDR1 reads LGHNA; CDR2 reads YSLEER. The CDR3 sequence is CASSQAEPSDTQYF. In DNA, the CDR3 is TGCGCCAGCAGCCAAGCCGAGCCCTCAGATACGCAGTATTTT.